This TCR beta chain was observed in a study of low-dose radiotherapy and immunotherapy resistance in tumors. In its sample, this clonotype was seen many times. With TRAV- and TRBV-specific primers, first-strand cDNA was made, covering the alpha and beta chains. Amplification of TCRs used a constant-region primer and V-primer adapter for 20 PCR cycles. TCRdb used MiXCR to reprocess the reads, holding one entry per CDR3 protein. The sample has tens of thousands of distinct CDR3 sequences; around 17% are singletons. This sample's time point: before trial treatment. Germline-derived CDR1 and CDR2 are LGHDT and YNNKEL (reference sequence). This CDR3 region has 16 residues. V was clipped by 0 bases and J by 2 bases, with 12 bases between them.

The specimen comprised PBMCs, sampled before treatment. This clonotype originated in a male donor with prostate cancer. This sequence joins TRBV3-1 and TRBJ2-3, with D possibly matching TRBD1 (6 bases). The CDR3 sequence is CASSQDKDRLTDTQYF. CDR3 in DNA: TGTGCCAGCAGCCAAGATAAGGACAGACTCACAGATACGCAGTATTTT.